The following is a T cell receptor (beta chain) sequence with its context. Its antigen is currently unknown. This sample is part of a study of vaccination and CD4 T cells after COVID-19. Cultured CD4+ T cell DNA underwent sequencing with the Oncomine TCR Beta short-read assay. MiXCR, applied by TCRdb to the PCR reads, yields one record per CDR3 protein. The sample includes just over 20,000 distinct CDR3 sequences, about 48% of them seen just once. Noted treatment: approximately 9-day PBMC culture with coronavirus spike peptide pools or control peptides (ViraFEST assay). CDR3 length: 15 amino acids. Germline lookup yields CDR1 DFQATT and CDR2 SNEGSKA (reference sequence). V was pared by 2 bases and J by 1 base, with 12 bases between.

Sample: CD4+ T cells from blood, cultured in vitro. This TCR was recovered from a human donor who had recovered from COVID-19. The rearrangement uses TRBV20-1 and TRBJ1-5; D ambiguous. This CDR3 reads CSARIGKSSNQPQHF. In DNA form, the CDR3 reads TGCAGTGCTAGAATCGGAAAGTCGAGCAATCAGCCCCAGCATTTT.